This T cell receptor (beta chain) was recorded in a study of neurological immune-mediated disorders. 2 million unsorted PBMCs were stored in RNAlater at -80 °C before RNA extraction. Ten or more counts support this clonotype. As yet, its antigen is unknown. Findings and caveats of the study: The multiple sclerosis repertoire cluster had no association with any clinical or MRI feature. The most TCR clonal expansion was seen in HTLV-1-associated myelopathy, whereas the least was seen in multiple sclerosis, below the level in healthy controls.

This CDR3 has 16 amino acids. V shed 4 bases and J shed 1 base, with 18 bases lying between them. In germline, CDR1 is SGDLS, CDR2 YYNGEE. From the 5' RACE reads, TCRdb called clonotypes with MiXCR, one entry per CDR3 protein. The table has fewer than 90,000 distinct CDR3 sequences, less than 5.5% seen once. This receptor was identified in a man aged 18 to 35 with multiple sclerosis. Source material: PBMCs. The J gene is TRBJ2-7, the V gene TRBV9, with D tentatively TRBD1 or TRBD2 (6 bases each). As DNA, the CDR3 is TGTGCCAGCAGCCCCGGAGGGGGGCTGAGTTCCTACGAGCAGTACTTC. Translating it yields CASSPGGGLSSYEQYF.